A single sample is the source of the 29 T cell receptor beta chains below, sequenced in a study of T-cell memory formation after mild COVID-19. TCRdb called the 5' RACE reads again in MiXCR, with one record for every CDR3 protein. The sample has approximately 500,000 distinct CDR3 sequences, around 25% seen once. The sequenced sample consisted of PBMCs or a T cell subset sorted from them (not recorded which). The receptors stem from an adult woman who had mild COVID-19 (a few samples of this study predate the infection). Cell type and time point are not known.

This clonotype was recorded a few times. The chain has TRBV11-2 and TRBJ2-2, with D unclear. The CDR3 length is 14 residues. V was cut by 6 bases and J by 1 base, with 9 bases left in between. Germline-derived CDR1 and CDR2 are SGHAT and FQNNGV. CDR3 sequence: CASRGSRNTGELFF. In nucleotides, the CDR3 is TGTGCCAGCAGGGGCAGTAGGAACACCGGGGAGCTGTTTTTT.

The gene calls are TRBV27 and TRBJ2-1, with TRBD2 as a possible D gene (5 bases). Germline values: CDR1 MNHEY, CDR2 SMNVEV (reference sequence). The ends were cut back, 3 bases at V and 4 bases at J, with 10 bases in the middle. CDR3 size: 14 residues. CDR3 sequence (DNA): TGTGCCAGCAGTTTGGGGAGATTATACAATGAGCAGTTCTTC. It encodes CASSLGRLYNEQFF.

The CDR3 coding sequence is TGTGCCTGGAAGGACAGGGAGGTGAACACTGAAGCTTTCTTT. Translation: CAWKDREVNTEAFF. The rearrangement joins TRBV30 to TRBJ1-1; 8 bases map to TRBD1. Germline loops: CDR1 GTSNPN, CDR2 SVGIG (reference sequence). V shed 4 bases, J shed 0 bases, and the junction held 4 bases outside the gene matches. This CDR3 spans 14 amino acids.

The V gene is TRBV7-9, the J gene TRBJ2-1; TRBD2 aligns across 9 bases. J was trimmed by 3 bases and V by 10 bases; bases with no gene match: 10. Germline loops: CDR1 SEHNR, CDR2 FQNEAQ (reference sequence). The CDR3 length is 15 residues. CDR3 sequence (DNA): TGTGCCAACAAAGTTTGGACTAGCGTCTACAATGAGCAGTTCTTC. Protein product: CANKVWTSVYNEQFF.

The rearrangement links TRBV10-3 to TRBJ2-5; possible D gene TRBD1, 5 bases. The CDR3 covers 16 residues. V was shortened by 6 bases and J by 2 bases, with 19 bases between the two germline ends. From germline, CDR1 is ENHRY and CDR2 SYGVKD. The CDR3 bases are TGTGCCATCAGGAGCGACAGAGCAGACCGACAAGAGACCCAGTACTTC. Amino acids: CAIRSDRADRQETQYF.

This rearrangement joins TRBV7-2 to TRBJ2-7, with D perhaps TRBD2 (5 bases). The length of the CDR3 is 13 residues. V was shortened by 5 bases and J by 4 bases, with 12 bases between the two germline ends. Germline V CDR1 and CDR2: SGHTA, FQGNSA. CDR3 amino acids: CASSQPGGYEQYF. The CDR3 coding sequence is TGTGCCAGCAGCCAACCCGGAGGTTACGAGCAGTACTTC.

This clonotype has a handful of counts. The chain is built from TRBV4-2 and TRBJ1-1, with 7 bases matching TRBD1. Germline trimming cut 1 base from V and 8 bases from J; bases unmatched to any gene: 13. The CDR3 is 16 residues long. The germline V gene encodes CDR1 LGHNA and CDR2 YNFKEQ. CDR3 protein: CASSQGDGQGVQEAFF. DNA for the CDR3: TGTGCCAGCAGCCAAGGCGACGGGCAGGGGGTCCAGGAAGCTTTCTTT.

The chain couples TRBV20-1 to TRBJ2-7; D is possibly TRBD2 (6 bases). Trimming took off 5 bases at V and 7 bases at J, with 15 bases between the two ends. The CDR3 has 12 residues. CDR1 is DFQATT and CDR2 is SNEGSKA in the germline V gene (reference sequence). CDR3 bases: TGCAGTGCTGGCCGCCGGGAGAATGAGCAGTACTTC. This gives the protein CSAGRRENEQYF.

Only a few counts were recorded for this clonotype. This CDR3 is CASSVGSPGSGGYTF. The CDR3 bases are TGTGCCAGCAGCGTAGGTTCGCCGGGTTCGGGTGGCTACACCTTC. The rearrangement uses TRBV9 and TRBJ1-2; D not certain. V lost 0 bases, J lost 7 bases, and 16 bases lay in between. The CDR3 has 15 residues. Per germline, CDR1 SGDLS and CDR2 YYNGEE.

The chain employs TRBV9 and TRBJ1-4; 7 bases agree with TRBD1. V dropped 0 bases and J dropped 6; count of bases not matched to a gene: 8. The CDR3 has 16 residues. The germline gives CDR1 SGDLS, CDR2 YYNGEE. For the CDR3, the DNA is TGTGCCAGCAGCGTAGGAAGACAGGGAATGTATGAAAAACTGTTTTTT. It codes for CASSVGRQGMYEKLFF.

This clonotype showed up just a few times. The chain recombines TRBV25-1 with TRBJ2-3; a possible D gene is TRBD2 (6 bases). Trimming pared 5 bases from V and 2 bases from J, leaving 14 bases between. The V gene's germline CDR1 is MGHDK and CDR2 SYGVNS. CDR3 length: 15 residues. Written as DNA, the CDR3 is TGTGCCAGCAGTCCTTGGGACTCCTACACAGATACGCAGTATTTT. Its protein product is CASSPWDSYTDTQYF.

This clonotype has a single count. This chain uses TRBV20-1 with TRBJ2-5, with 8 bases lining up with TRBD2. V shed 6 bases, J shed 5 bases, and the junction held 8 bases outside the gene matches. There are 13 residues in the CDR3. Germline values: CDR1 DFQATT, CDR2 SNEGSKA (reference sequence). The CDR3 sequence is CSARAGAQETQYF. CDR3 in DNA: TGCAGTGCCCGAGCGGGGGCCCAGGAGACCCAGTACTTC.

The V gene is TRBV6-6, the J gene TRBJ2-1, with TRBD2 matching 10 bases. The V gene's germline CDR1 is MNHNY and CDR2 SVGAGI (reference sequence). V shed 2 bases and J 2 bases; nucleotides not matched to a gene: 9. The CDR3 extends over 18 amino acids. In DNA, the CDR3 is TGTGCCAGCAGTTACCCAAATATTGGACTAGCGGCCTACAATGAGCAGTTCTTC. Its translation is CASSYPNIGLAAYNEQFF.

This clonotype was detected only a few times. The chain combines TRBV6-2 or TRBV6-3 with TRBJ2-3; D remains ambiguous. Per germline, CDR1 MNHEY and CDR2 SVGEGT. This CDR3 contains 17 residues. Trimming stripped 6 bases from V and 4 bases from J, with 23 bases between. The CDR3 spells CASSEAPWARRSDTQYF. CDR3 nucleotide sequence: TGTGCCAGCAGCGAAGCTCCTTGGGCCCGCCGGTCAGATACGCAGTATTTT.

This clonotype was seen more than once but under ten times. The chain joins TRBV12-3 or TRBV12-4 to TRBJ2-3; 10 positions match TRBD2. The CDR3 contains 16 residues. Trimming took 4 bases from V and 3 from J; bases not matched to a gene: 7. CDR3 DNA: TGTGCCAGCAGTTCTCCAGCGGGGGGGGTAACAGATACGCAGTATTTT. This sequence encodes CASSSPAGGVTDTQYF.

The CDR3, as DNA: TGTGCCAGCAGCTTTTCCGGGGGGCACCAAGAGACCCAGTACTTC. It is translated as CASSFSGGHQETQYF. The rearrangement uses TRBV13 and TRBJ2-5, with a possible D match to TRBD2 (7 bases). The germline gives CDR1 PRHDT, CDR2 FYEKMQ (reference sequence). This CDR3 contains 15 residues. The V end was cut by 3 bases, the J end by 0 bases, with 11 bases between. Drawing the rest from reference TRBV13 and TRBJ2-5, the complete variable domain is AAGVIQSPRHLIKEKRETATLKCYPIPRHDTVYWYQQGPGQDPQFLISFYEKMQSDKGSIPDRFSAQQFSDYHSELNMSSLELGDSALYFCASSFSGGHQETQYFGPGTRLLVL.

This clonotype was counted between two and nine times. The chain carries TRBV7-6 and TRBJ1-1; TRBD1 matches at 8 bases. This CDR3 has 14 residues. V shed 5 bases and J 6 bases; nucleotides not matched to a gene: 8. Looked up from germline, CDR1 is SGHVS and CDR2 is FNYEAQ. CDR3 sequence (DNA): TGTGCCAGCAGCCGGATCGCAGGGGGCTCTGAAGCTTTCTTT. It encodes CASSRIAGGSEAFF.

This rearrangement joins TRBV20-1 to TRBJ2-1; maybe TRBD2 (6 bases). Deletions cut 5 bases from V and 0 bases from J, with 17 bases between. Germline V CDR1 and CDR2: DFQATT, SNEGSKA (reference sequence). CDR3 length equals 16 residues. CDR3: CSAPLGGGSSYNEQFF. Written as DNA, the CDR3 is TGCAGTGCTCCGCTGGGAGGCGGAAGCTCCTACAATGAGCAGTTCTTC.

The chain couples TRBV18 to TRBJ1-5, with TRBD1 as a possible D gene (5 bases). Trimming took off 3 bases at V and 6 bases at J, with 15 bases between the two ends. Germline CDR1 and CDR2: KGHSH and LQKENI. The CDR3 contains 15 residues. CDR3 sequence (DNA): TGTGCCAGCTCACCGACCGGGGGAGAGGGTCAGCCCCAGCATTTT. Translation: CASSPTGGEGQPQHF.

This clonotype was seen a handful of times. This chain connects TRBV5-1 to TRBJ2-1, with D possibly being TRBD1 (6 bases). Germline values: CDR1 SGHRS, CDR2 YFSETQ. V was clipped by 3 bases and J by 7 bases, with 14 bases between them. The CDR3 consists of 14 residues. The chain's CDR3 is CASSSRSGENEQFF. For the CDR3, the DNA is TGCGCCAGCAGCTCTCGTTCAGGGGAGAATGAGCAGTTCTTC.

The CDR3: CATSRERGGVGEQYF. The CDR3 DNA sequence: TGTGCCACCAGCAGAGAACGTGGAGGGGTCGGCGAGCAGTACTTC. The chain has TRBV15 and TRBJ2-7; possibly TRBD2 for D (6 bases). V was trimmed by 0 bases and J by 6 bases, leaving 15 bases between them. The CDR3 has 15 amino acids. Germline CDR1 and CDR2: LNHNV and YYDKDF (reference sequence).

This chain joins TRBV20-1 and TRBJ2-1, with 10 nucleotides matching TRBD2. The trim removed 5 bases at V and 9 bases at J, leaving 13 bases unmatched. Germline V gene data show CDR1 as DFQATT and CDR2 as SNEGSKA (reference sequence). This CDR3 spans 15 amino acids. Written as DNA, the CDR3 is TGCAGTGCTGCGCCAAAGACTAGCGGGTCGGGTGAGCAGTTCTTC. Translated, it gives CSAAPKTSGSGEQFF.

The rearrangement uses TRBV7-8 and TRBJ2-1, with 9 bases that match TRBD2. The J segment lost 4 bases and the V segment lost 5 bases, leaving 3 bases of the junction unmatched. This CDR3 is built from 14 residues. Germline CDR1 reads SGHVS; CDR2 reads FQNEAQ. The CDR3 DNA sequence: TGTGCCAGCAGCATGACTAGCGGATACAATGAGCAGTTCTTC. Residues: CASSMTSGYNEQFF.

The chain uses TRBV7-9 and TRBJ2-1, with 10 positions matching TRBD2. Germline V gives CDR1 SEHNR, CDR2 FQNEAQ (reference sequence). Losses at the gene ends were 5 bases for V and 9 bases for J; bases not matched to a gene: 16. The CDR3 runs to 17 residues. The CDR3 protein is CASSTRTGLAGVPEQFF. Written as DNA, the CDR3 is TGTGCCAGCAGCACTCGAACCGGGCTAGCGGGAGTGCCTGAGCAGTTCTTC.

This clonotype showed up just a few times. DNA of the CDR3: TGTGCCAGCAGCCCCCCCCCGGCCTCCTACAATGAGCAGTTCTTC. It yields the protein CASSPPPASYNEQFF. The chain carries TRBV7-9 and TRBJ2-1; D remains ambiguous. The ends were cut back, 5 bases at V and 0 bases at J, with 11 bases in the middle. The CDR3 extends over 15 amino acids. The germline gives CDR1 SEHNR, CDR2 FQNEAQ (reference sequence).

Here the CDR3 reads CASSPMSSYEQYF. The CDR3 region has the DNA TGTGCCAGCAGCCCGATGAGCTCCTACGAGCAGTACTTC. The chain carries TRBV7-6 and TRBJ2-7; D call uncertain. The CDR3 extends over 13 amino acids. The germline gives CDR1 SGHVS, CDR2 FNYEAQ. The V end was cut by 5 bases, the J end by 0 bases, with 8 bases between. Full variable domain (remainder filled in from reference TRBV7-6 and TRBJ2-7): GAGVSQSPRYKVTKRGQDVALRCDPISGHVSLYWYRQALGQGPEFLTYFNYEAQQDKSGLPNDRFSAERPEGSISTLTIQRTEQRDSAMYRCASSPMSSYEQYFGPGTRLTVT.

The chain employs TRBV5-1 and TRBJ2-3; D ambiguous. Germline assignment: CDR1 SGHRS and CDR2 YFSETQ. With 5 bases removed from V and 0 bases from J, the gap between germline ends came to 10 bases. The CDR3 totals 14 residues. CDR3 sequence: CASRGRPSTDTQYF. The CDR3 region has the DNA TGCGCCAGCAGGGGAAGACCCAGCACAGATACGCAGTATTTT.

The chain combines TRBV21-1 with TRBJ2-3; the table names TRBD1, a call not compared with the DNA. TRBV21-1 counts as a pseudogene. The CDR3 consists of 18 residues. The chain's CDR3 is CASSKKGGRQGGTDTQYF. The CDR3 DNA sequence: TGTGCCAGCAGCAAAAAAGGGGGAAGACAGGGTGGCACAGATACGCAGTATTTT.

CDR3 bases: TGCGCCAGCAGCCAAGAAAGCTCTGGGGCCAACGTCCTGACTTTC. It encodes CASSQESSGANVLTF. The chain links TRBV4-1 to TRBJ2-6; D is ambiguous. Germline CDR1 is MGHRA and CDR2 is YSYEKL. The CDR3 has 15 amino acids. V was trimmed by 0 bases and J by 0 bases, leaving 3 bases between them.